This TCR beta chain appears in the sequencing data of a study of T cells in localized non-small cell lung cancer. Measured with immunoSEQ multiplex PCR; TCRdb has only the in-frame clones, and not every one. The table has fewer than 40,000 clones, around 93% seen once. This clone was seen just once. CDR1 and CDR2 from the germline V gene are LNHDA and SQIVND (reference sequence). The J segment lost 0 bases and the V segment lost 10 bases, leaving 11 bases of the junction unmatched. The CDR3 loop spans 15 amino acids. This sample comprised peripheral blood, obtained before any cancer treatment. The chain joins TRBV19 to TRBJ1-1; the match to TRBD1 covers 7 bases. The sequence was obtained from a female donor over 55 with stage I lung adenocarcinoma. The DNA of the CDR3 is TGTGCCACCTCAACAGGGGAGAGGATGAACACTGAAGCTTTCTTT. Translated, it gives CATSTGERMNTEAFF.